These T cell receptor beta chains were read from a single sample in a study of T cell repertoires in cytomegalovirus infection. MiXCR, applied by TCRdb to the reads, yields one record per CDR3 protein. The profile shows hundreds of thousands of distinct CDR3 sequences, roughly 18% of them singletons. Sequencing used PBMCs. These receptor sequences come from a human donor in good health (CMV status not recorded). Some clones in this sample may be carry-over from other donors' samples. Each CDR3 is given with its conserved first and last residue. Fields, in order: D gene, J gene, clone size, V gene, CDR3 protein, CDR3 DNA. A D gene is named only where the DNA matches it firmly. The size entry is marked missing in some rows and otherwise reads once, few, many or a size class.

.,TRBJ2-5,few,TRBV18,CASSPGTNQETQYF,TGTGCCAGCTCCCCCGGGACAAACCAAGAGACCCAGTACTTC
.,TRBJ2-2,many,TRBV12-3/TRBV12-4,CASRRPPKVELFF,TGTGCCAGCAGACGGCCCCCCAAGGTGGAGCTGTTTTTT
TRBD1,TRBJ1-1,.,TRBV29-1,CSGRRQGGDTEAFF,TGCAGCGGACGCCGACAGGGAGGGGACACTGAAGCTTTCTTT
.,TRBJ1-2,many,TRBV12-3/TRBV12-4,CASSPGVGDYGYTF,TGTGCCAGCAGTCCTGGGGTTGGGGACTATGGCTACACCTTC
.,TRBJ1-3,few,TRBV12-3/TRBV12-4,CASSLEWGSGNTIYF,TGTGCCAGCAGTTTAGAATGGGGCTCTGGAAACACCATATATTTT
.,TRBJ2-7,few,TRBV19,CASSVGRGGYEQYF,TGTGCCAGTAGTGTCGGACGAGGAGGCTACGAGCAGTACTTC
TRBD2,TRBJ2-5,few,TRBV7-2,CASRAEGTSGETQYF,TGTGCCAGCAGGGCTGAGGGGACTAGTGGGGAGACCCAGTACTTC
TRBD2,TRBJ2-4,.,TRBV11-2,CANSLVGLAGVAKNIQYF,TGTGCCAACAGCTTAGTGGGACTAGCGGGAGTAGCCAAAAACATTCAGTACTTC
TRBD1,TRBJ2-3,.,TRBV20-1,CSGGQGMADTQYF,TGCAGTGGTGGACAGGGTATGGCAGATACGCAGTATTTT
.,TRBJ1-4,.,TRBV4-2,CASSQLKGGDEKLFF,TGTGCCAGCAGCCAACTGAAGGGGGGAGATGAAAAACTGTTTTTT
TRBD2,TRBJ2-7,many,TRBV7-2,CASSRPFSGRKDEQYF,TGTGCCAGCAGCCGTCCTTTTAGCGGGAGAAAGGACGAGCAGTACTTC
.,TRBJ1-1,.,TRBV10-2,CASSNSAEAFF,TGCGCCAGCAGTAACAGCGCTGAAGCTTTCTTT
TRBD1,TRBJ1-2,.,TRBV4-2,CASSQDQGGGYTF,TGTGCCAGCAGCCAAGATCAGGGGGGCGGCTACACCTTC
.,TRBJ1-1,many,TRBV12-3/TRBV12-4,CASSYDGNTEAFF,TGTGCCAGCAGCTACGACGGTAACACTGAAGCTTTCTTT
.,TRBJ2-1,many,TRBV7-8,CASSSRGERYNEQFF,TGTGCCAGCAGCTCCCGCGGGGAAAGGTACAATGAGCAGTTCTTC
.,TRBJ1-5,many,TRBV7-2,CASSSTGDSNQPQHF,TGTGCCAGCAGCTCGACAGGTGATAGCAATCAGCCCCAGCATTTT
.,TRBJ1-2,many,TRBV7-9,CASSPRWDNYTF,TGTGCCAGCAGCCCCAGGTGGGACAACTACACCTTC
.,TRBJ2-5,few,TRBV2,CASSPGRNTPGMETQYF,TGTGCCAGCAGTCCGGGACGGAACACCCCGGGGATGGAGACCCAGTACTTC
TRBD2,TRBJ2-7,few,TRBV7-9,CASSHTSGGTPWEQYF,TGTGCCAGCAGCCACACTAGCGGGGGAACCCCTTGGGAGCAGTACTTC
.,TRBJ2-1,few,TRBV20-1,CSAKGLDNEQFF,TGCAGTGCAAAGGGACTTGACAATGAGCAGTTCTTC
.,TRBJ2-7,many,TRBV12-3/TRBV12-4,CASSPEGNEQYF,TGTGCCAGCAGTCCGGAGGGGAACGAGCAGTACTTC
.,TRBJ2-7,.,TRBV20-1,CSARVFLSYEQYF,TGCAGTGCTAGAGTCTTCCTCTCCTACGAGCAGTACTTC
TRBD2,TRBJ2-3,.,TRBV7-2,CASSFAGGKDTQYF,TGTGCCAGCAGCTTCGCGGGGGGGAAAGATACGCAGTATTTT
.,TRBJ1-1,few,TRBV7-9,CASSYDSFVGTEAFF,TGTGCCAGCAGCTACGACAGTTTTGTGGGCACTGAAGCTTTCTTT
TRBD2,TRBJ2-1,few,TRBV7-6,CASSITSGSSYNEQFF,TGTGCCAGCAGCATAACTAGCGGGAGCTCCTACAATGAGCAGTTCTTC
.,TRBJ1-4,.,TRBV19,CASSSGPGEKLFF,TGTGCCAGTAGTTCCGGCCCAGGGGAAAAACTGTTTTTT
.,TRBJ2-7,.,TRBV5-1,CASYSVNSYEQYF,TGCGCCAGCTATAGCGTCAACTCCTACGAGCAGTACTTC
.,TRBJ2-3,.,TRBV12-5,CASGLVLDGELSTDTQYF,TGTGCTAGTGGTTTGGTACTCGACGGCGAATTAAGCACAGATACGCAGTATTTT
TRBD1,TRBJ1-4,.,TRBV19,CASRSHRTGHTNEKLFF,TGTGCCAGTAGATCCCATCGGACAGGCCACACTAATGAAAAACTGTTTTTT
.,TRBJ1-2,few,TRBV27,CASSSIGRIIYGYTF,TGTGCCAGCAGTTCAATAGGACGGATAATCTATGGCTACACCTTC
.,TRBJ1-2,.,TRBV3-1,CASSPAGGHYGYTF,TGTGCCAGCAGCCCAGCCGGGGGCCACTATGGCTACACCTTC
.,TRBJ1-6,many,TRBV12-3/TRBV12-4,CASTLTVNSPLHF,TGTGCCAGCACGTTGACAGTAAATTCACCCCTCCACTTT
.,TRBJ1-5,.,TRBV27,CASSRMTGHTYQPQHF,TGTGCCAGCAGTCGAATGACCGGACATACTTATCAGCCCCAGCATTTT
TRBD2,TRBJ2-1,few,TRBV14,CASSQDTGRSGAYNEQFF,TGTGCCAGCAGCCAAGATACGGGACGTAGCGGGGCCTACAATGAGCAGTTCTTC
.,TRBJ1-2,.,TRBV7-9,CASSLAASNYGYTF,TGTGCCAGCAGCTTAGCGGCCAGTAACTATGGCTACACCTTC
TRBD2,TRBJ2-1,.,TRBV2,CASSRGRGGYNEQFF,TGTGCCAGCAGTCGCGGGAGGGGTGGCTACAATGAGCAGTTCTTC
.,TRBJ2-7,many,TRBV7-9,CASSLRGGPYEQYF,TGTGCCAGCAGCTTACGTGGGGGCCCCTACGAGCAGTACTTC
.,TRBJ2-7,few,TRBV5-1,CASSTGQIRDEQYF,TGCGCCAGCAGCACCGGACAGATCCGGGACGAGCAGTACTTC
TRBD2,TRBJ2-1,.,TRBV14,CASSRNAGTSDYNEQFF,TGTGCCAGCAGCCGGAACGCCGGGACTAGCGACTACAATGAGCAGTTCTTC
TRBD2,TRBJ2-5,few,TRBV19,CASELAGLQETQYF,TGTGCCAGCGAACTAGCGGGGCTACAAGAGACCCAGTACTTC
.,TRBJ2-1,many,TRBV7-6,CASSVTLQGYEQFF,TGTGCCAGCAGCGTCACCTTGCAGGGGTATGAGCAGTTCTTC
.,TRBJ1-5,.,TRBV12-3/TRBV12-4,CASTRWGGEQPQHF,TGTGCCAGCACCCGATGGGGGGGCGAGCAGCCCCAGCATTTT
.,TRBJ2-3,.,TRBV18,CASSPGPTDTQYF,TGTGCCAGCTCACCCGGACCGACAGATACGCAGTATTTT
TRBD1,TRBJ1-5,.,TRBV19,CASRKTGTGHQPQHF,TGTGCCAGTAGAAAAACCGGGACAGGGCATCAGCCCCAGCATTTT
.,TRBJ2-1,many,TRBV10-3,CAISRTGDPASGDEQFF,TGTGCCATCAGTCGGACAGGGGACCCTGCTAGCGGGGATGAGCAGTTCTTC
.,TRBJ1-1,few,TRBV6-5,CASSYGTLNTEAFF,TGTGCCAGCAGTTACGGGACATTGAACACTGAAGCTTTCTTT
.,TRBJ1-5,many,TRBV7-2,CASSLRENQPQHF,TGTGCCAGCAGCTTGAGGGAAAATCAGCCCCAGCATTTT
.,TRBJ2-3,few,TRBV29-1,CSVGGLKDTQYF,TGCAGCGTGGGGGGCCTTAAAGATACGCAGTATTTT
.,TRBJ2-3,many,TRBV5-1,CASSLGEDTQYF,TGTGCCAGCAGTTTAGGGGAAGATACGCAGTATTTT
.,TRBJ2-3,many,TRBV7-2,CASSLYHQSTQYF,TGTGCCAGCAGCCTTTACCATCAGAGTACGCAGTATTTT
TRBD1,TRBJ1-1,.,TRBV12-5,CASGLTGGTEAFF,TGTGCTAGTGGTTTGACAGGGGGCACTGAAGCTTTCTTT
TRBD2,TRBJ2-3,many,TRBV7-9,CASSFGLAGTDTQYF,TGTGCCAGCAGCTTTGGACTAGCGGGCACAGATACGCAGTATTTT
.,TRBJ2-1,.,TRBV6-1,CASKRGPPYNEQFF,TGTGCCAGCAAACGGGGGCCACCCTACAATGAGCAGTTCTTC